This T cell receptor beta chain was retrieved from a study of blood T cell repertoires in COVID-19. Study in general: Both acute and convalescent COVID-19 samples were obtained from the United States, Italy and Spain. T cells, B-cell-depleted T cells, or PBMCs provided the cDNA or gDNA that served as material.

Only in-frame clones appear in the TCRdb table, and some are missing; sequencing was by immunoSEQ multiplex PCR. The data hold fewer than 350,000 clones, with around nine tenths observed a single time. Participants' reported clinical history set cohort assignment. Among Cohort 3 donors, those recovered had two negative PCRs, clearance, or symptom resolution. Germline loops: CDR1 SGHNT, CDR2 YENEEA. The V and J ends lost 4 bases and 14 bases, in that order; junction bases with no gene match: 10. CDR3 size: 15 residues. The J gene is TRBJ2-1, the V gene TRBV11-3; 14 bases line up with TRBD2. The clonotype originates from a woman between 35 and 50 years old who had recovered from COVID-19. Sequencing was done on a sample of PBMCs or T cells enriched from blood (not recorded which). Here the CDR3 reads CASSSGTSGSGREFF. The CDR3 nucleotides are TGTGCCAGCAGCTCAGGGACTAGCGGGAGTGGCCGGGAGTTCTTC.